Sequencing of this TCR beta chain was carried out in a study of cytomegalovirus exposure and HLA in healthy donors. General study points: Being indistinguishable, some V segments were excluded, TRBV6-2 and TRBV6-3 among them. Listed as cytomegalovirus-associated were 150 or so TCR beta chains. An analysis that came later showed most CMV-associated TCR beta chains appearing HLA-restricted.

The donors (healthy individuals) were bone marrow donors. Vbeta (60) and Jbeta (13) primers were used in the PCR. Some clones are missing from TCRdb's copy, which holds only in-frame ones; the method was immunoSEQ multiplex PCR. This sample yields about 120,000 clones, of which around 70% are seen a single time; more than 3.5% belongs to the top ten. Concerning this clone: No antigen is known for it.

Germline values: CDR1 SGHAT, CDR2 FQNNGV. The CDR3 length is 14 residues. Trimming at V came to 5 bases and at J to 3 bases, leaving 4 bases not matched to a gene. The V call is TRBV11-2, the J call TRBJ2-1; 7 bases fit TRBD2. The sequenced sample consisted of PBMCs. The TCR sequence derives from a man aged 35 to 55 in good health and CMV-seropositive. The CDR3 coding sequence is TGTGCCAGCAGCGGTTGGGACTACTACAATGAGCAGTTCTTC. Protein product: CASSGWDYYNEQFF.